Below, 6 T cell receptor beta chains from the same sample are listed, as sequenced in a study of cytomegalovirus exposure and HLA in healthy donors. The PCR had 60 Vbeta and 13 Jbeta primers. Clones were read by immunoSEQ multiplex PCR, and TCRdb kept only the in-frame ones, dropping some. The sample carries hundreds of thousands of clones, around 78% recorded once. Sequenced input: PBMCs. The receptors originated from a boy aged 5-17 years in good health and CMV-seronegative.

Worth noting for this clone: Germline is not matched at one junction end, which may reflect a read error. This same CDR3 is encoded by further DNA sequences in the sample. The rearrangement links TRBV27 to TRBJ2-5, with 8 bases identical to TRBD1. The CDR3 is 13 amino acids. Germline V lookup: CDR1 MNHEY, CDR2 SMNVEV (reference sequence). The CDR3 sequence: CASSLGQGETQYF. CDR3 bases: TGTGCTAGCAGTTTAGGACAGGGAGAGACCCAGTACTTC.

This clone is a singleton in its sample. The junction and the germline gene differ at one end; a read error may be behind it. V usage is TRBV6-5 and J usage is TRBJ1-1; no clear D gene. Germline V gene sequence: CDR1 MNHEY, CDR2 SVGAGI. The CDR3 runs to 11 residues. CDR3 in amino acids: CASRDNCRQYF. In nucleotides, the CDR3 is TGTGCCAGCAGAGACAACTGCCGACAATACTTT.

CDR3 amino acids: CAINTGGSSYNEQFF. CDR3 nucleotide sequence: TGTGCCATCAACACCGGGGGAAGCTCCTACAATGAGCAGTTCTTC. The V call is TRBV10-3, the J call TRBJ2-1; weak D call: TRBD2 (6 bases). The V end was cut by 7 bases, the J end by 0 bases, with 13 bases between. The CDR3 totals 15 residues. Germline V gives CDR1 ENHRY, CDR2 SYGVKD.

CDR3 amino acids: CASTPGQGVGGYTF. The CDR3 DNA reads TGTGCCAGCACCCCGGGACAGGGTGTAGGCGGCTACACCTTC. The chain joins TRBV2 to TRBJ1-2; 9 positions agree with TRBD1. Looked up from germline, CDR1 is SNHLY and CDR2 is FYNNEI. The CDR3 has 14 amino acids. V lost 7 bases and J lost 8; bases outside the gene matches: 11.

This clone is a singleton in its sample. The V call is TRBV5-4, the J call TRBJ1-5; 7 bases map to TRBD1. Germline values: CDR1 SGHNT, CDR2 YYREEE (reference sequence). The CDR3 loop spans 15 amino acids. V trimming: 3 bases; J trimming: 7 bases; junction bases outside the gene matches: 10. CDR3 amino acids: CASSSRDSGGQPQHF. As DNA, the CDR3 is TGTGCCAGCAGCTCCCGGGACAGCGGGGGGCAGCCCCAGCATTTT.

The J gene is TRBJ1-1, the V gene TRBV20-1, with D uncertain. CDR1 is DFQATT, CDR2 SNEGSKA, per germline (reference sequence). The CDR3 runs 11 residues. Written as DNA, the CDR3 is TGCTCCCTCCCCGGGGACACTGAAGCTTTCTTT. Residues: CSLPGDTEAFF.